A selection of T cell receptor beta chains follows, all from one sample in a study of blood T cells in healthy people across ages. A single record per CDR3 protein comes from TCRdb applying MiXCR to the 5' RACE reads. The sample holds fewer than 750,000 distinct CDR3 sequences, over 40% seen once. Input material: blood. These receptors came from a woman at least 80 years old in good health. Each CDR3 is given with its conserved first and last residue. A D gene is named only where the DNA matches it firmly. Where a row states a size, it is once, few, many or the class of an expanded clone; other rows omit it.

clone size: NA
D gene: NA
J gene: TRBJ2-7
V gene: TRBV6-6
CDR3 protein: CASSYSGNDEQYF
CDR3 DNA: TGTGCCAGCAGTTACTCAGGTAACGACGAGCAGTACTTC

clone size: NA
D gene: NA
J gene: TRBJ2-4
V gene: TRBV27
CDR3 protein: CANRGQKNIQYF
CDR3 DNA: TGTGCCAACAGAGGACAGAAAAACATTCAGTACTTC

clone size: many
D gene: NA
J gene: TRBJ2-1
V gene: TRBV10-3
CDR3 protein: CAISVSNEQFF
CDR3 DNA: TGTGCCATCAGTGTATCGAATGAGCAGTTCTTC

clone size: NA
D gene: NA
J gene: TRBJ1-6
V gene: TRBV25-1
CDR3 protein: CASSEYGGTSSSYNSPLHF
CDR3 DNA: TGTGCCAGCAGTGAATATGGAGGGACCTCAAGCTCCTATAATTCACCCCTCCACTTT

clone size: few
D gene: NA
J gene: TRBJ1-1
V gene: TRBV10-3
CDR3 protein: CAIGQPNTEAFF
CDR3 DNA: TGTGCCATCGGGCAACCGAACACTGAAGCTTTCTTT

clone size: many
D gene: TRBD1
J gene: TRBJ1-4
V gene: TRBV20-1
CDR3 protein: CSANAGQAAGEKLFF
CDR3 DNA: TGCAGTGCCAATGCGGGACAGGCGGCGGGGGAAAAACTGTTTTTT

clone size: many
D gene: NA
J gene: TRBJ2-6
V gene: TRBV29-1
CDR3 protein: CSARGISGANVLTF
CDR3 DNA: TGCAGCGCGCGGGGAATCTCTGGGGCCAACGTCCTGACTTTC

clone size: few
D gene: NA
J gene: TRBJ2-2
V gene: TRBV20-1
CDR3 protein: CSASVQGNTGELFF
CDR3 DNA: TGCAGTGCTAGTGTGCAGGGGAACACCGGGGAGCTGTTTTTT

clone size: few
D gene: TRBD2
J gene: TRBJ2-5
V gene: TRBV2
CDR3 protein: CASSETSGGGETQYF
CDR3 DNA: TGTGCCAGCAGTGAGACTAGCGGGGGGGGAGAGACCCAGTACTTC

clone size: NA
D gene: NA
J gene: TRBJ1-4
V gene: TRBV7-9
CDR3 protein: CASSLGGDGTNEKLFF
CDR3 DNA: TGTGCCAGCAGCTTAGGGGGGGACGGAACTAATGAAAAACTGTTTTTT

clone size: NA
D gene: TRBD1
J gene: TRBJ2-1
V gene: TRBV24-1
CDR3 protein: CATGGQADNEQFF
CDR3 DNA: TGTGCCACGGGGGGACAGGCCGACAATGAGCAGTTCTTC

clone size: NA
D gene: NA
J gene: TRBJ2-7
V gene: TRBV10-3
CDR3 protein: CATRPPDSSYEQYF
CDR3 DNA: TGTGCCACCAGACCTCCGGACAGCTCCTACGAGCAGTACTTC

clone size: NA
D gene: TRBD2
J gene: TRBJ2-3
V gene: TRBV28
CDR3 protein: CASSRVAGGSAGTDTQYF
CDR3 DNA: TGTGCCAGCAGCCGCGTGGCGGGAGGGTCAGCTGGCACAGATACGCAGTATTTT

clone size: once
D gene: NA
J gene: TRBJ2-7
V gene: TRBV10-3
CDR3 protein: CAISLGNEQYF
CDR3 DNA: TGTGCCATCAGCTTAGGGAACGAGCAGTACTTC

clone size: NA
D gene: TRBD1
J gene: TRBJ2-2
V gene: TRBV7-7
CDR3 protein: CASSRDRVTGELFF
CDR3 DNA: TGTGCCAGCAGCCGGGACAGGGTCACCGGGGAGCTGTTTTTT

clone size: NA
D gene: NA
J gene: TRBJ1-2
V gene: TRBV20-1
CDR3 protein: CSARDPRTYGYTF
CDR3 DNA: TGCAGTGCTAGAGATCCCCGGACTTATGGCTACACCTTC

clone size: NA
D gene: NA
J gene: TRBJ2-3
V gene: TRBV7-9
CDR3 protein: CASSLLGAVDTQYF
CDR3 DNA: TGTGCCAGCAGCTTATTGGGTGCCGTAGATACGCAGTATTTT

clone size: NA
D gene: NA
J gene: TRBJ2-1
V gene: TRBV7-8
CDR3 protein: CASSLTRLGGHEQFF
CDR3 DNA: TGTGCCAGCAGCTTAACGAGGTTGGGGGGTCACGAGCAGTTCTTC

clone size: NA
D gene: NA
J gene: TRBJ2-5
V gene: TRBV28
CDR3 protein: CASSFLFGRRGAEETQYF
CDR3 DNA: TGTGCCAGCAGTTTTCTATTCGGGCGTCGGGGGGCTGAAGAGACCCAGTACTTC

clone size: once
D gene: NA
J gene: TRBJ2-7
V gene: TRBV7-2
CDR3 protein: CASSTRTDRSYNEQYF
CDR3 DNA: TGTGCCAGCAGCACCCGGACAGACAGATCCTACAATGAGCAGTACTTC

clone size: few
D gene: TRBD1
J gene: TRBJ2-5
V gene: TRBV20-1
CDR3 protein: CSAQRQGALETQYF
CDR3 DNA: TGCAGTGCTCAGAGACAGGGGGCTTTGGAGACCCAGTACTTC

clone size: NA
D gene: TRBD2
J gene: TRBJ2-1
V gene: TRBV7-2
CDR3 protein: CASSLGSGLYNEQFF
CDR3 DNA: TGTGCCAGCAGCTTAGGTAGCGGGCTGTACAATGAGCAGTTCTTC